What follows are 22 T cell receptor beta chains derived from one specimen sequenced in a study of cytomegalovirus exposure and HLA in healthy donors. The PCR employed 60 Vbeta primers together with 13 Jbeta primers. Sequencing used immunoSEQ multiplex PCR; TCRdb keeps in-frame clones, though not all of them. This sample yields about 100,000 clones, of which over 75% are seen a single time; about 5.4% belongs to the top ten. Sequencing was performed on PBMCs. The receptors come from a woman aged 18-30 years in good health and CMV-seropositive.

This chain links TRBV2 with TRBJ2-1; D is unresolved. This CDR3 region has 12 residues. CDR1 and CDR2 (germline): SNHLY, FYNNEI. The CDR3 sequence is CAQQIAYNEQFF. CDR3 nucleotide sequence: TGTGCTCAGCAGATAGCTTACAATGAGCAGTTCTTC.

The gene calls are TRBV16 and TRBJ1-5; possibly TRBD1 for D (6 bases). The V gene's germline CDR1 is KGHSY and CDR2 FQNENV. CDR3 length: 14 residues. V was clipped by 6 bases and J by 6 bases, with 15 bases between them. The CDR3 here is CASRRQDGGQPQHF. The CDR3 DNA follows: TGTGCCAGCAGACGACAGGATGGGGGTCAGCCCCAGCATTTT.

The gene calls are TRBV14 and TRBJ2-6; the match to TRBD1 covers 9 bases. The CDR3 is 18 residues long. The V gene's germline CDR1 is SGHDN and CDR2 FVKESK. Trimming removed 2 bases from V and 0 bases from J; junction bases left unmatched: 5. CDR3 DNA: TGTGCCAGCAGCCAAACAGGGGGCTGGTTCTCTGGGGCCAACGTCCTGACTTTC. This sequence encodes CASSQTGGWFSGANVLTF.

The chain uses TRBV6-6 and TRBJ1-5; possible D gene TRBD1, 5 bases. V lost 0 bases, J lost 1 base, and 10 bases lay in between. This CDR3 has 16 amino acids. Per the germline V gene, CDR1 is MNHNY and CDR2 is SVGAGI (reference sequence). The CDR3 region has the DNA TGTGCCAGCAGTTACTCTCCCAGGGTGAGCAATCAGCCCCAGCATTTT. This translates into CASSYSPRVSNQPQHF.

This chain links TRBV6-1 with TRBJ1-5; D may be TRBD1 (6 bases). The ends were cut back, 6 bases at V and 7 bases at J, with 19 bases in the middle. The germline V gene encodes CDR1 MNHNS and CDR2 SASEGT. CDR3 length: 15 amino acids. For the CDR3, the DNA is TGTGCCAGCAGACAATGGGGGCAGATGTTCCAGCCCCAGCATTTT. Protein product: CASRQWGQMFQPQHF.

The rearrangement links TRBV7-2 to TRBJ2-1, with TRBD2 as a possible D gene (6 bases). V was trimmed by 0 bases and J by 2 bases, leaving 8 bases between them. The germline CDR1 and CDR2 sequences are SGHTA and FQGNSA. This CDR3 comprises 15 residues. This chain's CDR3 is CASSLARGAYNEQFF. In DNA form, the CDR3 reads TGTGCCAGCAGCTTAGCTCGCGGGGCCTACAATGAGCAGTTCTTC.

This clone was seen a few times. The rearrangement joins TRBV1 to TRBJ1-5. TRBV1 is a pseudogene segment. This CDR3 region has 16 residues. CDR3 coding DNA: TGCACCAGCAGCCAGAGGAGAGAGGGAGACAATCAGCCCCAGCATTTT. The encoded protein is CTSSQRREGDNQPQHF.

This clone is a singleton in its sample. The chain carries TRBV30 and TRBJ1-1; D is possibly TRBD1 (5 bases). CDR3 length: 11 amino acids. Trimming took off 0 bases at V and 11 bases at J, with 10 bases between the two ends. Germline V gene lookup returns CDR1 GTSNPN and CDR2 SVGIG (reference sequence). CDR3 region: CAWSVGDSAFF. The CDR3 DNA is TGTGCCTGGAGTGTTGGTGACAGCGCTTTCTTT.

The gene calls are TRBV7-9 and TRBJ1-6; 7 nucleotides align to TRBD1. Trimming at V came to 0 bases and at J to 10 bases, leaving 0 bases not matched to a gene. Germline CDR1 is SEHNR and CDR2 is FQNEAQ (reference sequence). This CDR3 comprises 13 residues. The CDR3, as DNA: TGTGCCAGCAGCTTAGCGGGACAGTCACCCCTCCACTTT. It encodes CASSLAGQSPLHF.

CDR3 sequence reads: CASSLLVAGEYEQYF. In DNA form, the CDR3 reads TGTGCCAGCAGCCTCCTGGTAGCGGGAGAGTACGAGCAGTACTTC. The V and J genes are TRBV4-2 and TRBJ2-7, with 9 nucleotides matching TRBD2. The V gene's germline CDR1 is LGHNA and CDR2 YNFKEQ. This CDR3 has 15 residues. Losses at the gene ends were 4 bases for V and 4 bases for J; bases not matched to a gene: 8.

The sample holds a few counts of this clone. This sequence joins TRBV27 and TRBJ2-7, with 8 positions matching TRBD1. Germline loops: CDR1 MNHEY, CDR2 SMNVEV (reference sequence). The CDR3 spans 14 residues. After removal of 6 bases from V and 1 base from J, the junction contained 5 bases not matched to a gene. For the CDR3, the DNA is TGTGCCAGCAGACGACAGGGGAGTTCCTACGAGCAGTACTTC. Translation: CASRRQGSSYEQYF.

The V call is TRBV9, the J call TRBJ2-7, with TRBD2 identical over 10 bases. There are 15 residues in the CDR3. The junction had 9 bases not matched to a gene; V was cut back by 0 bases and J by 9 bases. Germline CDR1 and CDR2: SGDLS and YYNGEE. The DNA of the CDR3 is TGTGCCAGCAGCGTAGTTCCAGCGGGAGGGGACCGGCAGTACTTC. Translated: CASSVVPAGGDRQYF.

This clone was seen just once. The CDR3 DNA sequence: TGTGCCAGCAGCCCCTCGACTAGCGGGAGTTCAGATACGCAGTATTTT. Its translation is CASSPSTSGSSDTQYF. The rearrangement links TRBV4-2 to TRBJ2-3, with 12 bases fitting TRBD2. The CDR3 spans 16 residues. Germline loops: CDR1 LGHNA, CDR2 YNFKEQ. With V trimmed by 4 bases and J by 4 bases, 6 bases remained unmatched.

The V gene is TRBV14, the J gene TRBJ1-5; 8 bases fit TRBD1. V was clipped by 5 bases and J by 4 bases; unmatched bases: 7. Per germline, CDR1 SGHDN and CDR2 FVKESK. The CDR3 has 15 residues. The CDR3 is CASSKGQGINQPQHF. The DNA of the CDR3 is TGTGCCAGCAGCAAAGGACAGGGTATTAATCAGCCCCAGCATTTT.

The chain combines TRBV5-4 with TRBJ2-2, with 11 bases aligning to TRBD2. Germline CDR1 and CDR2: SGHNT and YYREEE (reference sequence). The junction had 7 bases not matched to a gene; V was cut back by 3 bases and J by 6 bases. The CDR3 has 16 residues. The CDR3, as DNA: TGTGCCAGCAGCTCGACTAGCGGGGCGAGGCCCGGGGAGCTGTTTTTT. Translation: CASSSTSGARPGELFF. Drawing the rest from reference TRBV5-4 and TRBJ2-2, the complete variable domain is ETGVTQSPTHLIKTRGQQVTLRCSSQSGHNTVSWYQQALGQGPQFIFQYYREEENGRGNFPPRFSGLQFPNYSSELNVNALELDDSALYLCASSSTSGARPGELFFGEGSRLTVL.

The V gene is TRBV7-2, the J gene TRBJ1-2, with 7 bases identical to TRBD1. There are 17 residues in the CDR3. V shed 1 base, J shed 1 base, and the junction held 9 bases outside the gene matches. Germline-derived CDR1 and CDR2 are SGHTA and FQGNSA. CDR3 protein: CASSLDSWGQSNYGYTF. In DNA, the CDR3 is TGTGCCAGCAGCTTAGATTCGTGGGGACAGAGTAACTATGGCTACACCTTC.

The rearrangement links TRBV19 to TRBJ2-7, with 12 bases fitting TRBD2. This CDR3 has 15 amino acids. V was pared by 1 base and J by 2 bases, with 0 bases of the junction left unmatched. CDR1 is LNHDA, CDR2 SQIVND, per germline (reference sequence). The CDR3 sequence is CASSIGTSGAYEQYF. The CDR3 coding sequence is TGTGCCAGTAGTATAGGGACTAGCGGGGCCTACGAGCAGTACTTC.

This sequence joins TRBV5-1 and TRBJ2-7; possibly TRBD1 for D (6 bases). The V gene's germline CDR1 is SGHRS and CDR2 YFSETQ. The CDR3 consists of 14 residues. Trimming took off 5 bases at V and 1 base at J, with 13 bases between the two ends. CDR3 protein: CASRGQGGSYEQYF. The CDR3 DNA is TGCGCCAGCAGGGGACAAGGCGGGTCCTACGAGCAGTACTTC.

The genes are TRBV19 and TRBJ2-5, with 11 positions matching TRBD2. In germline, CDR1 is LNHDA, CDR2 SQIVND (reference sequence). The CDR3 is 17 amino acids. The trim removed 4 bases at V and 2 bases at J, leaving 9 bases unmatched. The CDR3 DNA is TGTGCCAGTAGTACCAAACTAGCGGGAGTGGCTCAAGAGACCCAGTACTTC. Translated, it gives CASSTKLAGVAQETQYF.

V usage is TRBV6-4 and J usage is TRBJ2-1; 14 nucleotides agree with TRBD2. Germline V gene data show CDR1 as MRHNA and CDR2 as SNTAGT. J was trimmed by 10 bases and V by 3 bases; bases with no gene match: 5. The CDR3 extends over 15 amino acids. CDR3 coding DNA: TGTGCCAGCAGTGAGACTAGCGGGAGGGCCGGGGAGCAGTTCTTC. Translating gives CASSETSGRAGEQFF.

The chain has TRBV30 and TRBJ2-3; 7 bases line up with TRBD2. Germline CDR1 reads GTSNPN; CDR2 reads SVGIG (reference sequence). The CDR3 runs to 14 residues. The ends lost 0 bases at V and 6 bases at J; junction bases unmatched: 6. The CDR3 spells CAWSVAGMLDTQYF. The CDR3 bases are TGTGCCTGGAGTGTAGCGGGAATGCTGGATACGCAGTATTTT.

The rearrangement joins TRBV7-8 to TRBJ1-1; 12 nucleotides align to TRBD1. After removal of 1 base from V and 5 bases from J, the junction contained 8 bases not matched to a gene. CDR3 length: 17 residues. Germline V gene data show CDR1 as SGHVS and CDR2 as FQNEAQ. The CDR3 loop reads CASSLEGQGALGTEAFF. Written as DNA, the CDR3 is TGTGCCAGCAGCTTAGAGGGACAGGGGGCCTTAGGGACTGAAGCTTTCTTT.